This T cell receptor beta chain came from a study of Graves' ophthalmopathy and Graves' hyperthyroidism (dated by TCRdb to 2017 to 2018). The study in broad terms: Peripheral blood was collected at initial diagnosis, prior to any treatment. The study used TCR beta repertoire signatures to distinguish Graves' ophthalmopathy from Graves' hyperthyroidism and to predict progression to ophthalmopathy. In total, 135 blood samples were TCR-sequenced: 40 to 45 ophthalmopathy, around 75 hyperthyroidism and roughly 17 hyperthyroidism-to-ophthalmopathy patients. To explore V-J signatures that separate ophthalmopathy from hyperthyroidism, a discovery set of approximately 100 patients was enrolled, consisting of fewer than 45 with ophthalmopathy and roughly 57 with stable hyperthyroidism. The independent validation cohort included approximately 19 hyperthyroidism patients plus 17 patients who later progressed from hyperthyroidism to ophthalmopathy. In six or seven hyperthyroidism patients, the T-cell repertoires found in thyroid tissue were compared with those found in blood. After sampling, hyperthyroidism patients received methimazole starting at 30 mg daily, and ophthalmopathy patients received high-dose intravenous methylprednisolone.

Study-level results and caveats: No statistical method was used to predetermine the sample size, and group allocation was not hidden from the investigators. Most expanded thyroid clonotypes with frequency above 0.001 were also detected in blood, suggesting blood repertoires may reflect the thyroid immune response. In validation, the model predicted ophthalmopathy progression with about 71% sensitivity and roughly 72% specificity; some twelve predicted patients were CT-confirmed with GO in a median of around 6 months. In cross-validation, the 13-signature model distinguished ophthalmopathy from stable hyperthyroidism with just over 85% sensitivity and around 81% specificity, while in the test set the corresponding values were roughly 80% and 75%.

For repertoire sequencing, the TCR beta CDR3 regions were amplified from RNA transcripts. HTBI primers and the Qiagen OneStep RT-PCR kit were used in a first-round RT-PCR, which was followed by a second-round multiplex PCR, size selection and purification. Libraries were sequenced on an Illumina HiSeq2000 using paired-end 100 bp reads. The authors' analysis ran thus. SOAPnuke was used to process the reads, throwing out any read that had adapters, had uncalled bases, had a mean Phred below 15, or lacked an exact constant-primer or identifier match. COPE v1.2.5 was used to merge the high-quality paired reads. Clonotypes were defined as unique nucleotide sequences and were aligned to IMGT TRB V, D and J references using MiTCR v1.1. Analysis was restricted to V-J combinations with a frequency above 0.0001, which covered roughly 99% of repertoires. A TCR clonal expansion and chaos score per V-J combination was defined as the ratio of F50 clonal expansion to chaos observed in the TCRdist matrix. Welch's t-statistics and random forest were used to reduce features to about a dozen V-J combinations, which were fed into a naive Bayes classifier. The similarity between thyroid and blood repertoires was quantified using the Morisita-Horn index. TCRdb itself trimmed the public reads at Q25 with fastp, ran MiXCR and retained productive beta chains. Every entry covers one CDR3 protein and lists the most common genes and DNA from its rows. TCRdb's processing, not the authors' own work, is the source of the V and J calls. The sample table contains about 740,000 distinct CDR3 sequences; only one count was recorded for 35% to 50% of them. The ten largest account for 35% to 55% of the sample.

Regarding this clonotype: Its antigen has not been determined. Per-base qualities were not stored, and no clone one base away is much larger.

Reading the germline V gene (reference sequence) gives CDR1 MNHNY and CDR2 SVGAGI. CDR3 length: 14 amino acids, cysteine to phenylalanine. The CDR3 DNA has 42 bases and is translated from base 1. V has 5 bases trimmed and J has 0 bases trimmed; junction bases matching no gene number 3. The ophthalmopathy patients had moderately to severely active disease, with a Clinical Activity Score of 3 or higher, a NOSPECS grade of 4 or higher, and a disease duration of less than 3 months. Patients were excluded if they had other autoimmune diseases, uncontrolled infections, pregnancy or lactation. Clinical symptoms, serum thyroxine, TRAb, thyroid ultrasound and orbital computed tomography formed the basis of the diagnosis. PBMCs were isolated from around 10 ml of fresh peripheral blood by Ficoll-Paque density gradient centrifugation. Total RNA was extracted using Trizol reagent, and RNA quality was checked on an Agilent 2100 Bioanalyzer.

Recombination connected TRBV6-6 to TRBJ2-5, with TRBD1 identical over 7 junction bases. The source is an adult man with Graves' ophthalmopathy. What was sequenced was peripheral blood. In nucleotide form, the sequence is TGTGCCAGCAGTGAGACAGGGAACCAAGAGACCCAGTACTTC. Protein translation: CASSETGNQETQYF.